The rows below give T cell receptor beta chains drawn from one sample of a study of cytomegalovirus exposure and HLA in healthy donors. TCRdb keeps only in-frame clones here, not all; method: immunoSEQ multiplex PCR. This sample has some 160,000 clones, with 84% found just once. Source material: PBMCs. Every receptor here comes from a boy aged 2 to 10 in good health and CMV-seronegative. The CDR3 runs from the conserved cysteine through the conserved F or W. D genes are given only for firm matches. Size values are once, few and many counts, or a class for expanded clones, and some rows have none.

j_gene,d_gene,v_gene,abundance,CDR3aa,CDR3nt
TRBJ1-4,-,TRBV18,-,CASSPIGSTTNEKLFF,TGTGCCAGCTCACCGATCGGTTCTACAACTAATGAAAAACTGTTTTTT
TRBJ1-2,TRBD1,TRBV29-1,-,CSVGDRGTANYGYTF,TGCAGCGTTGGTGACAGGGGGACAGCTAACTATGGCTACACCTTC
TRBJ1-1,TRBD1,TRBV6-6,-,CASSPRQGGNTEAFF,TGTGCCAGCAGTCCACGACAGGGAGGCAACACTGAAGCTTTCTTT
TRBJ1-4,TRBD1,TRBV6-5,-,CASKATGDGEKLFF,TGTGCCAGCAAGGCTACAGGGGACGGTGAAAAACTGTTTTTT
TRBJ2-7,TRBD1,TRBV4-1,-,CASSSRDRTYEQYF,TGCGCCAGCAGCTCCCGGGACAGGACCTACGAGCAGTACTTC
TRBJ1-2,TRBD1,TRBV19,-,CASSPEGANYGYTF,TGTGCCAGTAGTCCCGAGGGGGCCAACTATGGCTACACCTTC
TRBJ2-7,TRBD2,TRBV4-2,-,CASSRELAGEYEQYF,TGTGCCAGCAGCCGAGAACTAGCGGGAGAGTACGAGCAGTACTTC
TRBJ2-1,-,TRBV28,-,CASNRVLATLRHEQFF,TGTGCCAGCAACCGCGTCCTAGCGACCTTACGCCATGAGCAGTTCTTC
TRBJ2-1,TRBD1,TRBV7-9,once,CASIFGPVGQGYNEQFF,TGTGCCAGCATCTTCGGACCGGTGGGACAGGGGTACAATGAGCAGTTCTTC
TRBJ2-3,TRBD2,TRBV4-1,-,CASSQDPLAGGLSTDTQYF,TGCGCCAGCAGCCAAGATCCGCTAGCGGGGGGACTTAGCACAGATACGCAGTATTTT
TRBJ1-2,-,TRBV7-9,once,CASSLGGGYTF,TGTGCCAGCAGCTTAGGAGGTGGCTACACCTTC
TRBJ1-2,TRBD1,TRBV29-1,once,CSVETPGGSNYGYTF,TGCAGCGTTGAGACCCCAGGGGGCAGTAACTATGGCTACACCTTC
TRBJ2-1,-,TRBV4-3,-,CASSQDFAGTSYNEQFF,TGCGCCAGCAGCCAAGATTTTGCGGGAACCTCCTACAATGAGCAGTTCTTC
TRBJ2-1,TRBD2,TRBV5-4,-,CASSLLAGRREQFF,TGTGCCAGCAGCCTACTAGCGGGCCGGAGGGAGCAGTTCTTC
TRBJ2-3,TRBD2,TRBV6-4,-,CASSAQGGGATDTQYF,TGTGCCAGCAGTGCCCAGGGCGGGGGGGCCACAGATACGCAGTATTTT
TRBJ1-6,TRBD1,TRBV7-9,-,CASSLVQGDSPLHF,TGTGCCAGCAGCTTAGTACAGGGGGATTCACCCCTCCACTTT
TRBJ2-1,TRBD2,TRBV9,-,CASSEEGVRGGPHNEQFF,TGTGCCAGCAGTGAGGAGGGTGTCCGGGGGGGCCCCCACAATGAGCAGTTCTTC
TRBJ1-2,-,TRBV7-7,once,CASSDWRQGYTF,TGTGCCAGCAGCGACTGGAGACAGGGCTACACCTTC
TRBJ1-2,-,TRBV13,-,CASSLGGRDTSYGYTF,TGTGCCAGCAGCCTGGGAGGGCGGGACACCTCATATGGCTACACCTTC
TRBJ1-3,TRBD1,TRBV25-1,-,CASSDGDSRSGNTIYF,TGTGCCAGCAGTGACGGGGACAGCCGCTCTGGAAACACCATATATTTT
TRBJ2-1,TRBD2,TRBV7-9,-,CASSLVIGTGLLYNEQFF,TGTGCCAGCAGCTTAGTCATAGGGACGGGACTACTCTACAATGAGCAGTTCTTC
TRBJ2-7,TRBD1,TRBV4-2,-,CASSLGDRVNYEQYF,TGTGCCAGCAGCCTAGGGGACAGGGTGAACTACGAGCAGTACTTC
TRBJ1-5,TRBD1,TRBV7-2,-,CASSLVVLATQGDQPQHF,TGTGCCAGCAGCTTAGTGGTATTAGCGACTCAGGGGGATCAGCCCCAGCATTTT
TRBJ2-7,-,TRBV5-4,once,CASSYTRRGRWSEQYF,TGTGCCAGCAGCTACACAAGGAGGGGGCGATGGTCCGAGCAGTACTTC
TRBJ2-7,-,TRBV5-1,-,CASSFGSRGSSYEQYF,TGCGCCAGCAGCTTTGGATCCAGGGGATCTTCCTACGAGCAGTACTTC
TRBJ2-7,TRBD2,TRBV25-1,-,CASSGLAGGLPTYEQYF,TGTGCCAGCAGTGGACTAGCGGGAGGGTTACCTACCTACGAGCAGTACTTC
TRBJ2-3,-,TRBV19,-,CASSMGGPTDTQYF,TGTGCCAGTAGTATGGGGGGACCCACAGATACGCAGTATTTT
TRBJ1-1,-,TRBV28,-,CASTLTVNTEAFF,TGTGCCAGCACGTTGACTGTGAACACTGAAGCTTTCTTT
TRBJ2-1,TRBD2,TRBV28,-,CASSLVSAGGEQFF,TGTGCCAGCAGTTTAGTCTCGGCGGGGGGCGAGCAGTTCTTC
TRBJ2-3,-,TRBV6-5,-,CASNPGLSTDTQYF,TGTGCCAGCAATCCGGGACTGAGCACAGATACGCAGTATTTT
TRBJ2-2,-,TRBV18,-,CASSPQSPGNTGELFF,TGTGCCAGCTCACCACAATCTCCCGGGAACACCGGGGAGCTGTTTTTT
TRBJ2-1,TRBD1,TRBV5-4,-,CASSEIQGPYNEQFF,TGTGCCAGCAGCGAGATACAGGGGCCCTACAATGAGCAGTTCTTC
TRBJ2-5,-,TRBV5-5,-,CASSLGTGWRETQYF,TGTGCCAGCAGCTTGGGCACAGGGTGGCGAGAGACCCAGTACTTC
TRBJ1-2,-,TRBV19,-,CASSAGGAVGYTF,TGTGCCAGTAGCGCTGGAGGGGCCGTTGGCTACACCTTC
TRBJ1-4,-,TRBV5-1,-,CASSFTPTTNEKLFF,TGCGCCAGCAGCTTTACTCCCACAACTAATGAAAAACTGTTTTTT
TRBJ2-7,TRBD1,TRBV18,-,CASSPRGPSGTDSYEQYF,TGTGCCAGCTCACCACGGGGCCCTTCCGGGACAGACTCCTACGAGCAGTACTTC
TRBJ1-2,-,TRBV10-3,-,CAIFGPGSF,-
TRBJ1-2,-,TRBV5-4,-,CASSGTPTYGYTF,TGTGCCAGCAGCGGGACTCCTACCTATGGCTACACCTTC
TRBJ2-3,TRBD2,TRBV6-4,few,CASSDSTSGGEHF,TGTGCCAGCAGTGACTCGACTAGCGGGGGGGAGCATTTT
TRBJ1-2,-,TRBV28,once,CASSSSDYGYTF,TGTGCCAGCAGCTCTTCGGACTATGGCTACACCTTC
TRBJ1-2,-,TRBV27,-,CASSSSGDGYTF,TGTGCCAGCAGTTCCTCAGGGGATGGCTACACCTTC
TRBJ2-3,TRBD2,TRBV9,once,CASSVGLSGRLTADTQYF,TGTGCCAGCAGCGTAGGGTTGAGCGGGAGATTAACGGCGGATACGCAGTATTTT
TRBJ2-7,TRBD2,TRBV28,-,CASFSLGLAGTNEQYF,TGTGCCAGCTTCTCCCTTGGACTAGCGGGAACCAACGAGCAGTACTTC
TRBJ2-7,TRBD2,TRBV5-1,-,CASSLLPAGGPVYEQYF,TGCGCCAGCAGCTTGTTGCCAGCGGGAGGGCCCGTGTACGAGCAGTACTTC
TRBJ1-5,-,TRBV28,-,CASSHRSWQGDQPQHF,TGTGCCAGCAGTCACCGCTCATGGCAGGGCGATCAGCCCCAGCATTTT
TRBJ1-4,TRBD1,TRBV7-7,-,CASSLGTGAVGEKLFF,TGTGCCAGCAGCCTCGGGACAGGTGCCGTCGGGGAAAAACTGTTTTTT
TRBJ2-2,-,TRBV18,-,CASSSGEGVWNTGELFF,TGTGCCAGCTCCTCCGGTGAGGGAGTTTGGAACACCGGGGAGCTGTTTTTT
TRBJ2-1,-,TRBV27,-,CASWWPGSDEQFF,TGTGCCAGCTGGTGGCCGGGGAGCGATGAGCAGTTCTTC
TRBJ2-1,-,TRBV6-4,-,CASSDGTQTYNEQFF,TGTGCCAGCAGTGATGGGACTCAGACCTACAATGAGCAGTTCTTC
TRBJ2-1,-,TRBV2,-,CASNELPYNEQFF,TGTGCCAGCAACGAGTTACCGTACAATGAGCAGTTCTTC
TRBJ2-5,-,TRBV18,-,CASSPRSRQRQETQYF,TGTGCCAGCTCACCACGGTCGCGGCAGCGACAAGAGACCCAGTACTTC
TRBJ1-5,TRBD1,TRBV30,-,CAWSGDRVNQPQHF,TGTGCCTGGAGCGGAGACAGGGTCAATCAGCCCCAGCATTTT
TRBJ2-5,-,TRBV6-5,-,CASSYSRRGTQYF,TGTGCCAGCAGTTACTCTCGACGGGGGACCCAGTACTTC
TRBJ2-5,TRBD2,TRBV5-1,-,CASSAQGAFAWKSGRAAETQYF,TGCGCCAGCAGCGCCCAGGGGGCTTTTGCGTGGAAGAGCGGGAGGGCCGCAGAGACCCAGTACTTC